Below are 13 T cell receptor beta chains sequenced from a single sample in a study of OX40 agonist ivuxolimab in advanced cancers. TCRdb keeps only in-frame clones here, not all; method: immunoSEQ multiplex PCR. The data show 15,000 to 20,000 clones, 64% seen once. The sample was CD4+ or CD8+ T cells sorted from blood, taken in a trial of the OX40 agonist ivuxolimab. Receptors were obtained from an adult with an advanced solid tumor such as melanoma, head and neck, liver or kidney cancer.

The chain uses TRBV7-7 and TRBJ2-3, with D possibly being TRBD1 (5 bases). The germline CDR1 and CDR2 sequences are SSHAT and FNYEAQ (reference sequence). V shed 4 bases and J shed 5 bases, with 13 bases lying between them. The CDR3 has 14 amino acids. The CDR3 bases are TGTGCCAGCAGCTCAACTCAGGGTGGAGATACGCAGTATTTT. Encoded protein: CASSSTQGGDTQYF.

Note on this clone: Germline and junction disagree at one end, which may indicate a read error. This chain joins TRBV27 and TRBJ2-7; 7 nucleotides match TRBD1. The germline V gene has CDR1 MNHEY and CDR2 SMNVEV (reference sequence). The CDR3 is 14 amino acids. For the CDR3, the DNA is TGTGCCAGCAGTGTATCACAGGGGCTGGACGAGCAGTACTTC. Its protein product is CASSVSQGLDEQYF.

The chain employs TRBV4-3 and TRBJ2-5; D ambiguous. With the DNA end fitting TRBJ2-7 better, the J assignment may be wrong. The CDR3 totals 14 residues. The germline gives CDR1 LGHNA, CDR2 YSLEER. CDR3 DNA sequence: TGCGCCAGCAGCCAAGATATGGGTTCCTACGAGCAGTACTTC. It is translated as CASSQDMGSYEQYF.

The chain couples TRBV5-4 to TRBJ1-5; TRBD1 matches 10 bases. The length of the CDR3 is 15 residues. Germline CDR1 is SGHNT and CDR2 is YYREEE (reference sequence). The V gene end was trimmed by 4 bases and the J gene end by 1 base; junction bases not matched to a gene: 2. Here the CDR3 DNA reads TGTGCCAGCAGCCTGGACAGGGGGAGCAATCAGCCCCAGCATTTT. This translates into CASSLDRGSNQPQHF.

The chain has TRBV2 and TRBJ1-3; D perhaps matches TRBD1 (5 bases). The germline V gene has CDR1 SNHLY and CDR2 FYNNEI. V lost 7 bases to trimming and J lost 4 bases, with 14 bases between them. The CDR3 extends over 14 amino acids. CDR3 residues: CASTAGGGGNTIYF. CDR3 sequence (DNA): TGTGCCAGCACCGCCGGGGGTGGCGGAAACACCATATATTTT.

J is TRBJ2-1 and V is TRBV7-9, with D possibly TRBD1 on 5 matching bases. The CDR3 is 13 amino acids. Trimming cost V 1 base and J 6 bases, with 7 bases left between them. Germline V gives CDR1 SEHNR, CDR2 FQNEAQ (reference sequence). The DNA for the CDR3 is TGTGCCAGCAGCTTAGGACAGTTCAATGAGCAGTTCTTC. This translates into CASSLGQFNEQFF.

V and J are TRBV19 and TRBJ2-2; D uncertain. This CDR3 is 13 amino acids long. CDR1 and CDR2 from the germline V gene are LNHDA and SQIVND (reference sequence). Between the trimmed V and J ends, which lost 1 base and 4 bases, there was a span of 4 bases. This chain's CDR3 is CASSIGVTGELFF. DNA for the CDR3: TGTGCCAGTAGTATAGGGGTCACCGGGGAGCTGTTTTTT.

The chain couples TRBV10-3 to TRBJ2-7; D remains ambiguous. Germline loops: CDR1 ENHRY, CDR2 SYGVKD. The CDR3 loop spans 15 amino acids. The V and J ends lost 0 bases and 0 bases respectively, with 9 bases between them. DNA of the CDR3: TGTGCCATCAGTGAGTCTGGCAGGAGCTCCTACGAGCAGTACTTC. Amino acids: CAISESGRSSYEQYF.

The rearrangement links TRBV4-1 to TRBJ1-5, with 11 bases that match TRBD1. The J segment lost 12 bases and the V segment lost 4 bases, leaving 8 bases of the junction unmatched. Germline-derived CDR1 and CDR2 are MGHRA and YSYEKL. CDR3 length: 14 amino acids. The CDR3 DNA reads as TGCGCCAGCAGCCGAGGACAGGGGGCTTGGGGCCAGCATTTT. Residues: CASSRGQGAWGQHF.

This sequence joins TRBV4-1 and TRBJ2-2, with D hard to call. CDR3 length: 14 residues. CDR1 is MGHRA, CDR2 YSYEKL, per germline. With 0 bases removed from V and 8 bases from J, the gap between germline ends came to 10 bases. CDR3 in DNA: TGCGCCAGCAGCCAAGAAAAGTGGTGGGGGGAGCTGTTTTTT. The encoded protein is CASSQEKWWGELFF.

The rearrangement uses TRBV7-9 and TRBJ2-5, with D possibly matching TRBD2 (7 bases). The CDR3 length is 15 residues. The germline gives CDR1 SEHNR, CDR2 FQNEAQ (reference sequence). The germline V and J ends were trimmed by 0 bases and 5 bases, with 13 bases remaining between them. Written as DNA, the CDR3 is TGTGCCAGCAGCTTAGCGGGGGGGCCCGGTGAGACCCAGTACTTC. Translated: CASSLAGGPGETQYF.

The chain recombines TRBV11-2 with TRBJ2-2; D is possibly TRBD1 (6 bases). V was shortened by 5 bases and J by 9 bases, with 19 bases between the two germline ends. The CDR3 is 15 residues long. Germline V CDR1 and CDR2: SGHAT, FQNNGV. For the CDR3, the DNA is TGTGCCAGCAGCGTCCAGGGACACTCTAATAGGGAGCTGTTTTTT. It is translated as CASSVQGHSNRELFF.

The V call is TRBV30, the J call TRBJ2-5, with D possibly being TRBD2 (7 bases). Near its end, the DNA agrees better with TRBJ2-7, so the J call may be wrong. The length of the CDR3 is 14 residues. The germline gives CDR1 GTSNPN, CDR2 SVGIG (reference sequence). The CDR3 coding sequence is TGTGCCTGCCGCGGAGGGGGGGGCGGGTACGAGCAGTACTTC. Translated: CACRGGGGGYEQYF.